These 7 T cell receptor beta chains originate from one sample sequenced in a study of a mutant IDH1 vaccine in newly diagnosed glioma. No antigens are known for them. TCRdb keeps only in-frame clones here, not all; method: immunoSEQ multiplex PCR. The sample carries approximately 79,000 clones, 75% to 90% recorded once. Time point in this sample: week 23, last vaccination. The investigators gave 300 ug of mutant IDH1 20-mer peptide in each vaccine dose, together with topical imiquimod. Sample: PBMCs, taken from a glioma patient whose treatment included an IDH1 peptide vaccine. All receptors derive from a woman between 50 and 59 years old with glioma.

V gene TRBV15 combines with J gene TRBJ1-1; a weak D match, TRBD1 (5 bases). V lost 0 bases and J 7 bases, leaving 15 bases between the germline ends. The length of the CDR3 is 15 residues. Germline loops: CDR1 LNHNV, CDR2 YYDKDF (reference sequence). This chain's CDR3 is CATSRDDLRGGEAFF. CDR3 nucleotide sequence: TGTGCCACCAGCAGAGATGACTTACGGGGGGGTGAAGCTTTCTTT.

V is TRBV6-5 and J is TRBJ1-3; perhaps TRBD1 as D (6 bases). Trimming removed 6 bases from V and 12 bases from J, with 18 bases in between. Germline V gene lookup returns CDR1 MNHEY and CDR2 SVGAGI. There are 13 residues in the CDR3. This CDR3 reads CASRQGRGSDIYF. The CDR3, as DNA: TGTGCCAGCAGACAGGGTCGTGGGTCTGACATATATTTT.

The rearrangement joins TRBV18 to TRBJ1-5; 7 nucleotides align to TRBD1. With V trimmed by 3 bases and J by 3 bases, 5 bases remained unmatched. The CDR3 spans 15 residues. Germline values: CDR1 KGHSH, CDR2 LQKENI. The CDR3 nucleotides are TGTGCCAGCTCACCTTATACAGGGGTCAATCAGCCCCAGCATTTT. It translates to CASSPYTGVNQPQHF.

The rearrangement links TRBV30 to TRBJ2-1; the match to TRBD2 covers 10 bases. The CDR3 loop spans 17 amino acids. V lost 1 base to trimming and J lost 8 bases; unmatched junction nucleotides: 14. Germline V lookup: CDR1 GTSNPN, CDR2 SVGIG (reference sequence). DNA of the CDR3: TGTGCCTGGAGTGAGGGCCCCCGGCTAGCGGGAGACGATGAGCAGTTCTTC. Amino acid sequence: CAWSEGPRLAGDDEQFF.

This clone was picked up a small number of times. This chain connects TRBV5-1 to TRBJ1-4; D may be TRBD1 (6 bases). The CDR3 spans 14 residues. The ends were cut back, 2 bases at V and 8 bases at J, with 13 bases in the middle. The germline V gene has CDR1 SGHRS and CDR2 YFSETQ. The CDR3 region is CASSLDRFTEKLFF. CDR3 bases: TGCGCCAGCAGCTTAGACAGGTTCACGGAAAAACTGTTTTTT.

The chain carries TRBV28 and TRBJ1-2; no clear D. There are 13 residues in the CDR3. From germline, CDR1 is MDHEN and CDR2 SYDVKM. V was cut by 5 bases and J by 8 bases, with 15 bases left in between. CDR3 DNA sequence: TGTGCCAGCAGTCCTTCGGGCCTCGGAGGCTACACCTTC. Translating gives CASSPSGLGGYTF.

The J gene is TRBJ1-5, the V gene TRBV2, with 10 bases aligning to TRBD1. CDR1 is SNHLY, CDR2 FYNNEI, per germline. The CDR3 covers 14 residues. V lost 5 bases and J lost 6; bases outside the gene matches: 4. The CDR3 DNA is TGTGCCAGCAGTATGACAGGGGGCAGTCAGCCCCAGCATTTT. Translation: CASSMTGGSQPQHF.